This T cell receptor beta chain was sequenced in a study of blood T cell repertoires in COVID-19. The overall study: Nucleic acid was either cDNA or gDNA, and it came from T cells, B-cell-depleted T cells, or PBMCs.

This clone was seen only once. CDR3 length: 15 residues. Per the germline V gene, CDR1 is SGHTA and CDR2 is FQGNSA. V dropped 1 base and J dropped 7 bases, with 11 bases sitting between them. Seattle-derived patients entered the study during active infection and were followed longitudinally. In the original processing: Estimated nucleated cell counts came from reference gene primer amplification. Produced via immunoSEQ multiplex PCR; TCRdb's table is partial and in-frame only. The D gene and trimming were derived from the DNA, and the V and J assignments and clone size from that table. The table shows about 300,000 clones, with about four fifths occurring only once.

The sequenced sample consisted of peripheral blood. V usage is TRBV7-2 and J usage is TRBJ1-6; no clear D. The source is a human donor with COVID-19, enrolled during active disease. The donor label of this sample is uncertain. The CDR3 loop reads CASSLVSTENSPLHF. DNA of the CDR3: TGTGCCAGCAGCTTAGTCTCTACGGAGAATTCACCCCTCCACTTT.